These 5 T cell receptor beta chains share one sample of origin, sequenced in a study of identical twins. MiXCR, applied by TCRdb to the 5' RACE reads, yields one record per CDR3 protein. The data hold some 240,000 distinct CDR3 sequences, with about 9% observed a single time. The same specimen was also included in a second study, on yellow fever vaccine responses in identical twins.

Material: CD8+ T cells sorted from blood. The receptors derive from a woman between 18 and 29 years old in good health.

This clonotype was observed a handful of times. This chain connects TRBV4-3 to TRBJ2-1; D remains ambiguous. Trimming removed 0 bases from V and 0 bases from J, with 12 bases in between. Germline CDR1 reads LGHNA; CDR2 reads YSLEER. CDR3 size: 17 residues. In nucleotides, the CDR3 is TGCGCCAGCAGCCAAGATGAACGCGGAAGCTCCTACAATGAGCAGTTCTTC. Translation: CASSQDERGSSYNEQFF.

The chain is built from TRBV12-5 and TRBJ2-1; weak D call: TRBD2 (6 bases). The CDR3 loop spans 14 amino acids. Trimming pared 5 bases from V and 1 base from J, leaving 9 bases between. Germline values: CDR1 LGHNT, CDR2 FRNRAP. The CDR3 sequence is CASGPGLSYNEQFF. The CDR3 DNA follows: TGTGCTAGTGGTCCCGGACTATCCTACAATGAGCAGTTCTTC.

This clonotype was seen at least ten times. Here the CDR3 reads CSVEDGYYEQYF. CDR3 coding DNA: TGCAGCGTTGAAGATGGCTACTACGAGCAGTACTTC. The chain couples TRBV29-1 to TRBJ2-7, with D uncertain. CDR3 size: 12 residues. The V gene's germline CDR1 is SQVTM and CDR2 ANQGSEA. The germline V and J ends were trimmed by 0 bases and 3 bases, with 6 bases remaining between them.

This clonotype was seen at least ten times. The rearrangement uses TRBV5-1 and TRBJ2-7; the D is unclear. The CDR3 consists of 12 residues. The V end lost 4 bases, the J end lost 0 bases, and 5 bases lay between the germline ends. Germline V gene data show CDR1 as SGHRS and CDR2 as YFSETQ. CDR3 sequence reads: CASSRVSYEQYF. The CDR3 DNA is TGCGCCAGCAGCCGAGTCTCCTACGAGCAGTACTTC.

This clonotype was found a few times. This chain joins TRBV2 and TRBJ2-7; TRBD2 matches 10 bases. This CDR3 has 17 amino acids. Germline CDR1 is SNHLY and CDR2 is FYNNEI. J lost 5 bases, V lost 10 bases, and 20 bases had no gene match. The CDR3 protein is CATTGATGLAEADEQYF. Written as DNA, the CDR3 is TGTGCCACCACAGGGGCAACAGGACTAGCGGAGGCCGACGAGCAGTACTTC.